This TCR beta chain was profiled in a study of graft-versus-host responses after intestinal transplantation. This clone has more than one count but fewer than ten. What it binds is unknown. Method: immunoSEQ multiplex PCR; TCRdb's copy keeps in-frame clones and lacks some. The data contain about 97,000 clones, around 90% of them singletons. The CDR3 contains 16 residues. In germline, CDR1 is SGHNT, CDR2 YYREEE (reference sequence). V lost 9 bases to trimming and J lost 4 bases; unmatched junction nucleotides: 15. The receptor was derived from a human donor who was the organ donor for an intestinal transplant. V and J are TRBV5-4 and TRBJ1-2, with 10 nucleotides matching TRBD1. The sample in question was unstimulated CD8+ T cells sorted from spleen or lymph node cells, obtained before transplant. The CDR3 DNA reads TGTGCCATCCCCGGCTCCGGGACAGGGGATAGCTATGGCTACACCTTC. Residues: CAIPGSGTGDSYGYTF. Drawing the rest from reference TRBV5-4 and TRBJ1-2, the complete variable domain is ETGVTQSPTHLIKTRGQQVTLRCSSQSGHNTVSWYQQALGQGPQFIFQYYREEENGRGNFPPRFSGLQFPNYSSELNVNALELDDSALYLCAIPGSGTGDSYGYTFGSGTRLTVV.